The 18 T cell receptor beta chains reported below all come from one sample, sequenced in a study of resident and recirculating memory T cells in vitiligo. Profiling relied on immunoSEQ multiplex PCR, and the TCRdb table lists in-frame clones only, not all of them. The sample records fewer than 85,000 clones, about 92% being singletons. The sequenced sample consisted of blood. The source of these receptors is a male donor with vitiligo.

This chain joins TRBV6-1 and TRBJ2-7; TRBD1 agrees at 7 bases. The germline V gene has CDR1 MNHNS and CDR2 SASEGT. CDR3 length equals 14 residues. J was trimmed by 3 bases and V by 2 bases; bases with no gene match: 4. This CDR3 is CASSELGQDYEQYF. CDR3 DNA: TGTGCCAGCAGTGAACTAGGACAGGACTACGAGCAGTACTTC.

V gene TRBV9 combines with J gene TRBJ2-1; 13 positions agree with TRBD2. The CDR3 is made up of 15 amino acids. Germline loops: CDR1 SGDLS, CDR2 YYNGEE. Losses at the gene ends were 4 bases for V and 4 bases for J; bases not matched to a gene: 2. CDR3 bases: TGTGCCAGCAGCATGGGACTAGCGGGATACAATGAGCAGTTCTTC. Residues: CASSMGLAGYNEQFF.

This rearrangement joins TRBV5-1 to TRBJ2-3; 9 nucleotides align to TRBD1. Germline trimming cut 4 bases from V and 6 bases from J; bases unmatched to any gene: 6. The CDR3 has 14 residues. The V gene's germline CDR1 is SGHRS and CDR2 YFSETQ. In DNA, the CDR3 is TGCGCCAGCAGCGGGGGACAGGGAGGGGATACGCAGTATTTT. It is translated as CASSGGQGGDTQYF.

The chain is built from TRBV27 and TRBJ2-7; 7 bases fit TRBD2. Trimming cost V 2 bases and J 0 bases; bases outside gene matches: 4. Germline CDR1 reads MNHEY; CDR2 reads SMNVEV (reference sequence). This CDR3 has 15 residues. CDR3 nucleotide sequence: TGTGCCAGCAGTTTAGCGGGGGTTCCCTCCTACGAGCAGTACTTC. This encodes CASSLAGVPSYEQYF.

V is TRBV4-2 and J is TRBJ1-5; TRBD1 matches at 9 bases. J lost 4 bases, V lost 4 bases, and 8 bases had no gene match. The germline V gene has CDR1 LGHNA and CDR2 YNFKEQ. There are 16 residues in the CDR3. The CDR3 protein is CASSRATGTGNQPQHF. CDR3 nucleotide sequence: TGTGCCAGCAGCCGGGCGACTGGGACAGGGAATCAGCCCCAGCATTTT.

This clone appeared a single time. V gene TRBV19 combines with J gene TRBJ2-7, with D tentatively TRBD1 (6 bases). Per the germline V gene, CDR1 is LNHDA and CDR2 is SQIVND (reference sequence). V was cut by 5 bases and J by 1 base, with 9 bases left in between. CDR3 length equals 13 residues. The CDR3 DNA reads as TGTGCCAGTAGTTCGGACAGTTCCTACGAGCAGTACTTC. Translating it yields CASSSDSSYEQYF.

This clone has just one count. This chain's CDR3 is CASSRNRGDTEAFF. The CDR3 DNA follows: TGTGCCAGCAGCCGCAACAGGGGAGACACTGAAGCTTTCTTT. The chain has TRBV11-3 and TRBJ1-1, with TRBD1 matching 7 bases. The trim removed 5 bases at V and 3 bases at J, leaving 6 bases unmatched. Germline lookup yields CDR1 SGHNT and CDR2 YENEEA. The CDR3 runs 14 residues.

This chain connects TRBV28 to TRBJ2-3; D possibly corresponds to TRBD2 (6 bases). The CDR3 has 16 amino acids. Deletions cut 6 bases from V and 6 bases from J, with 22 bases between. CDR1 is MDHEN, CDR2 SYDVKM, per germline. The CDR3 DNA follows: TGTGCCAGCAGACTCATGTTTACCGCGGGGCAGGATACGCAGTATTTT. Translated, it gives CASRLMFTAGQDTQYF. Looking up the rest from reference TRBV28 and TRBJ2-3 gives the full variable domain: DVKVTQSSRYLVKRTGEKVFLECVQDMDHENMFWYRQDPGLGLRLIYFSYDVKMKEKGDIPEGYSVSREKKERFSLILESASTNQTSMYLCASRLMFTAGQDTQYFGPGTRLTVL.

V and J are TRBV28 and TRBJ1-1, with D maybe TRBD1 (6 bases). This CDR3 comprises 15 residues. Germline V gene lookup returns CDR1 MDHEN and CDR2 SYDVKM. Trimming cost V 3 bases and J 3 bases, with 14 bases left between them. The CDR3 protein is CASSLSGEGDTEAFF. In DNA, the CDR3 is TGTGCCAGCAGTTTGTCCGGGGAGGGGGACACTGAAGCTTTCTTT.

The chain recombines TRBV7-3 with TRBJ2-1; 14 positions match TRBD2. The ends lost 5 bases at V and 8 bases at J; junction bases unmatched: 5. Germline V gives CDR1 SGHTA, CDR2 FQGTGA. The CDR3 loop spans 15 amino acids. The CDR3 DNA is TGTGCCAGCAGCCACCCGGGACTAGCGGGAGATGAGCAGTTCTTC. Its protein is CASSHPGLAGDEQFF. Drawing the rest from reference TRBV7-3 and TRBJ2-1, the complete variable domain is GAGVSQTPSNKVTEKGKYVELRCDPISGHTALYWYRQSLGQGPEFLIYFQGTGAADDSGLPNDRFFAVRPEGSVSTLKIQRTERGDSAVYLCASSHPGLAGDEQFFGPGTRLTVL.

V and J are TRBV18 and TRBJ2-3; TRBD2 is a possible D gene (5 bases). Trimming took off 6 bases at V and 3 bases at J, with 13 bases between the two ends. The CDR3 runs to 14 residues. From germline, CDR1 is KGHSH and CDR2 LQKENI. The CDR3 bases are TGTGCCAGCTCCACGACTCGCGGGACAGATACGCAGTATTTT. Amino acids: CASSTTRGTDTQYF.

The gene calls are TRBV7-2 and TRBJ2-1; TRBD2 matches 8 bases. The CDR3 contains 16 residues. The germline gives CDR1 SGHTA, CDR2 FQGNSA. The ends lost 10 bases at V and 4 bases at J; junction bases unmatched: 15. For the CDR3, the DNA is TGTGCCACCCGAAACATCCGGACTAGCACTTACAATGAGCAGTTCTTC. This translates into CATRNIRTSTYNEQFF.

The gene calls are TRBV2 and TRBJ1-5, with a tentative D call TRBD1 (5 bases). With 6 bases removed from V and 2 bases from J, the gap between germline ends came to 11 bases. Germline V gives CDR1 SNHLY, CDR2 FYNNEI. The CDR3 contains 14 residues. The CDR3 nucleotides read TGTGCCAGCAGCGGCGTAGGGGGCAATCAGCCCCAGCATTTT. Residues: CASSGVGGNQPQHF.

The V call is TRBV19, the J call TRBJ2-3; the match to TRBD2 covers 7 bases. The germline V gene has CDR1 LNHDA and CDR2 SQIVND (reference sequence). The CDR3 sequence is 13 residues long. With 8 bases clipped from V and 5 bases from J, the junction kept 7 bases outside the gene matches. The chain's CDR3 is CASGGGPRDTQYF. Written as DNA, the CDR3 is TGTGCCAGTGGGGGAGGGCCAAGAGATACGCAGTATTTT. The full variable domain, with the rest looked up from reference TRBV19 and TRBJ2-3, is DGGITQSPKYLFRKEGQNVTLSCEQNLNHDAMYWYRQDPGQGLRLIYYSQIVNDFQKGDIAEGYSVSREKKESFPLTVTSAQKNPTAFYLCASGGGPRDTQYFGPGTRLTVL.

The rearrangement uses TRBV11-2 and TRBJ1-2; tentatively, D is TRBD1 (6 bases). The CDR3 consists of 13 residues. The germline gives CDR1 SGHAT, CDR2 FQNNGV. Trimming took off 5 bases at V and 4 bases at J, with 11 bases between the two ends. Written as DNA, the CDR3 is TGTGCCAGCAGCGGGGGCGGGTTCTATGGCTACACCTTC. Translating it yields CASSGGGFYGYTF. Using reference TRBV11-2 and TRBJ1-2 for the parts outside the CDR3, the full variable domain is EAGVAQSPRYKIIEKRQSVAFWCNPISGHATLYWYQQILGQGPKLLIQFQNNGVVDDSQLPKDRFSAERLKGVDSTLKIQPAKLEDSAVYLCASSGGGFYGYTFGSGTRLTVV.

The gene calls are TRBV7-9 and TRBJ2-6; D perhaps matches TRBD2 (5 bases). Germline CDR1 reads SEHNR; CDR2 reads FQNEAQ (reference sequence). This CDR3 contains 18 residues. Trimming took off 4 bases at V and 0 bases at J, with 16 bases between the two ends. Written as DNA, the CDR3 is TGTGCCAGCAGCTCTAGCCCTTTTGTGTACTCTGGGGCCAACGTCCTGACTTTC. It translates to CASSSSPFVYSGANVLTF.

V usage is TRBV10-3 and J usage is TRBJ1-1, with TRBD1 identical over 10 bases. Germline V CDR1 and CDR2: ENHRY, SYGVKD. This CDR3 is 14 amino acids long. Germline trimming cut 7 bases from V and 7 bases from J; bases unmatched to any gene: 9. Here the CDR3 DNA reads TGTGCCATCAAGACAGGGGGCGCTCTTGGTGAAGCTTTCTTT. It is translated as CAIKTGGALGEAFF.

This clone was counted once. The chain uses TRBV19 and TRBJ1-2; maybe TRBD1 (5 bases). In germline, CDR1 is LNHDA, CDR2 SQIVND (reference sequence). Deletions cut 0 bases from V and 2 bases from J, with 10 bases between. The CDR3 contains 15 residues. The CDR3 DNA reads TGTGCCAGTAGTATAGAAGGAGCAGGGAACTATGGCTACACCTTC. It translates to CASSIEGAGNYGYTF.